This T cell receptor (beta chain) was observed in a study of blood T cell repertoires in COVID-19. Study-level background: Samples taken during acute and convalescent COVID-19 were collected in the United States, Italy and Spain.

Germline loops: CDR1 LNHDA, CDR2 SQIVND (reference sequence). CDR3 length: 14 amino acids. Trimming at V came to 5 bases and at J to 7 bases, leaving 9 bases not matched to a gene. Original methodology: Estimates of nucleated cell counts were drawn from the amplification of reference gene primers. Sequenced by immunoSEQ multiplex PCR; TCRdb stores in-frame clones only, minus some. The V and J calls and clone size are taken from that table; D and trimming were inferred from the DNA. In the table there are 150,000 or so clones, around 82% of which are singletons. Seattle enrolled patients during active infection and tracked them longitudinally.

The sample was peripheral blood. The TCR originated in a woman in her 40s with COVID-19, enrolled during active disease. The V and J genes are TRBV19 and TRBJ1-2; 8 bases fit TRBD1. The CDR3 sequence: CASSVGTGIIGYTF. Here the CDR3 DNA reads TGTGCCAGTAGTGTCGGGACAGGAATTATTGGCTACACCTTC.